The rows below give T cell receptor beta chains drawn from one sample of a study of cytomegalovirus exposure and HLA in healthy donors. Profiled with immunoSEQ multiplex PCR; TCRdb holds only in-frame clones, not every one. Altogether around 140,000 clones are present, 82% being singletons, with the ten largest covering roughly 8.2%. The sequencing sample was made of PBMCs. The receptors were gathered from a woman aged 45-65 years in good health and CMV-seropositive. Each CDR3 is given with its conserved first and last residue. D genes are given only for firm matches.

d_gene,j_gene,v_gene,CDR3aa
.,TRBJ1-1,TRBV2,CASREGGSNTEAFF
TRBD1,TRBJ1-5,TRBV18,CASSLTGGGQPQHF
.,TRBJ2-7,TRBV18,CASSLPGHPRYEQYF
TRBD1,TRBJ2-5,TRBV7-7,CASSYPGQGVQTQYF
.,TRBJ2-7,TRBV5-1,CASSLSLGVGYEQYF
.,TRBJ2-1,TRBV30,CAWMFRAGAAEQFF
.,TRBJ1-2,TRBV10-3,CAISPAGSYYGYTF
.,TRBJ1-1,TRBV29-1,CSVVLQIEAFF
TRBD2,TRBJ2-3,TRBV2,CARRGLAGRQSTDTQYF
.,TRBJ1-2,TRBV7-8,CASSLLAGDSYGYTF
.,TRBJ1-2,TRBV19,CASRSPGGQGYTF
.,TRBJ1-6,TRBV11-2,CASSSRESPLHF
TRBD1,TRBJ2-2,TRBV9,CASSARQGDTGELFF
.,TRBJ1-4,TRBV6-6,CASSYVGQNEKLFF
.,TRBJ1-6,TRBV2,CASSELAGTNSPLHF
.,TRBJ2-1,TRBV27,CASSPDLPPEQFF
TRBD1,TRBJ1-2,TRBV28,CASKETGSYGYTF
.,TRBJ1-4,TRBV18,CASSPRTAQGEKLFF
TRBD1,TRBJ1-1,TRBV18,CASSPTGSVTEAFF
.,TRBJ1-2,TRBV6-6,CASSYSGRGNYGYTF
TRBD1,TRBJ1-3,TRBV4-1,CASSLGTASGNTIYF
.,TRBJ2-4,TRBV14,CASSQGRRGVADVAKNIQYF
.,TRBJ1-1,TRBV5-6,CASRRLEQGLNTEAFF
TRBD2,TRBJ2-7,TRBV15,CATSRSGGFYEQYF
.,TRBJ2-1,TRBV5-1,CASSLPRLATGSHSYNEQFF
TRBD2,TRBJ2-1,TRBV9,CASSVGGSYNEQFF
.,TRBJ2-1,TRBV19,CASKRTDYNEQFF
TRBD1,TRBJ2-2,TRBV7-2,CASRRTGINTGELFF
.,TRBJ1-5,TRBV19,CASSTATGPLGERPQHF
.,TRBJ2-3,TRBV5-4,CASSSPRSTDTQYF
.,TRBJ1-6,TRBV30,CAWSVGAGNSPLHF
TRBD1,TRBJ1-3,TRBV10-3,CAIRTGAGNTIYF
TRBD1,TRBJ1-1,TRBV9,CASSPRDSNTEAFF
.,TRBJ2-7,TRBV7-2,CASSLIRGSYEQYF
TRBD1,TRBJ1-5,TRBV5-1,CASSLGQVNQPQHF
.,TRBJ1-2,TRBV6-6,CASSYSLGTPPGYTF
TRBD2,TRBJ2-5,TRBV5-1,CASSWGLAGVRETQYF
.,TRBJ2-2,TRBV10-1,CASTGSNTGELFF
.,TRBJ2-2,TRBV7-9,CASSLGAGISGELFF
.,TRBJ1-1,TRBV5-1,CASSLLGSLNTEAFF
.,TRBJ2-1,TRBV11-2,CASSRLTGSYNEQFF
TRBD1,TRBJ1-1,TRBV5-4,CASSLDRGGTEAFF
.,TRBJ1-1,TRBV12-5,CASGLGRQGGAEAFF
TRBD1,TRBJ1-2,TRBV27,CASSFLGQGKEGANYGYTF
.,TRBJ2-1,TRBV6-6,CASIFDGLRSYNEQFF
.,TRBJ2-2,TRBV7-2,CASSLDRVYTGELFF
TRBD1,TRBJ2-5,TRBV10-3,CAISVRGQQETQYF
.,TRBJ1-6,TRBV27,CASSFDGGARNSPLHF
TRBD2,TRBJ2-5,TRBV6-4,CASSPTSGTGETQYF
.,TRBJ1-1,TRBV6-1,CASSELTPGWAFF